The rows below give T cell receptor beta chains drawn from one sample of a study of blood T cell repertoires in COVID-19. TCRdb keeps only in-frame clones here, not all; method: immunoSEQ multiplex PCR. Of about 62,000 clones listed, about four fifths are singletons. The sample taken for sequencing was peripheral blood. The receptors derive from a woman in her forties or fifties with active or convalescent COVID-19. CDR3s include the opening cysteine and the closing phenylalanine or tryptophan. The order of the fields is CDR3 length, D gene, V gene, J gene, clone size, CDR3 DNA, CDR3 protein. D genes are given only for firm matches. Clone size is not always given. Where it is, it says once, few, many or a class for expanded clones.

13	-	TRBV18	TRBJ1-2	-	TGTGCCAGCTCACAGAGATCCTTCTATGGCTACACCTTC	CASSQRSFYGYTF
14	TRBD2	TRBV19	TRBJ2-7	-	TGTGCCAGTAGTATAGGGGGGGGAAGCTACGAGCAGTACTTC	CASSIGGGSYEQYF
17	TRBD1	TRBV6-1	TRBJ1-5	once	TGTGCCAGCAGTGCGAGGACAGGGCTGCCCGCTGGACAGCCCCAGCATTTT	CASSARTGLPAGQPQHF
13	-	TRBV19	TRBJ2-7	-	TGTGCCACCTCCGGGCGGGCAGCCGACGAGCAGTACTTC	CATSGRAADEQYF
14	-	TRBV28	TRBJ1-4	-	TGTGCCAGCAGCATGATGAGGGCGTCTGAAAAACTGTTTTTT	CASSMMRASEKLFF
16	TRBD1	TRBV7-3	TRBJ2-1	-	TGTGCCAGCAGCTTAACGAGGGACAGCTCCTACAATGAGCAGTTCTTC	CASSLTRDSSYNEQFF
15	TRBD1	TRBV5-5	TRBJ2-7	-	TGTGCCAGCAGCTTGGGGCAGGGGGCGGCCTACGAGCAGTACTTC	CASSLGQGAAYEQYF
13	-	TRBV16	TRBJ1-3	-	TGTGCCAGCAGCCAATTAGCCGGAAACACCATATATTTT	CASSQLAGNTIYF
16	TRBD1	TRBV19	TRBJ1-1	-	TGTGCCAGTAGTGATACCGGGACAGGGTATACGTTTGAAGCTTTCTTT	CASSDTGTGYTFEAFF
15	-	TRBV6-2/TRBV6-3	TRBJ2-2	few	TGTGCCAGCAGTCCGTGGGGCGCGGTCACCGGGGAGCTGTTTTTT	CASSPWGAVTGELFF
12	TRBD2	TRBV6-5	TRBJ2-5	-	TGTGCCAGCAGACTAGCGGGAGAGACCCAGTACTTC	CASRLAGETQYF
11	-	TRBV30	TRBJ2-1	-	TGTGCCTGGCAGTCGCACAATGAGCAGTTCTTC	CAWQSHNEQFF
15	-	TRBV5-5	TRBJ2-4	-	TGTGCCAGCAGCTCACCGGGACTAGCCAAAAACATTCAGTACTTC	CASSSPGLAKNIQYF
14	-	TRBV5-5	TRBJ1-2	-	TGTGCCAGCAGCTTGGAACAGACTACCTATGGCTACACCTTC	CASSLEQTTYGYTF
13	-	TRBV27	TRBJ1-5	-	TGTGCCAGCAGTTCCTATAGCAATCAGCCCCAGCATTTT	CASSSYSNQPQHF
16	TRBD1	TRBV11-2	TRBJ2-2	-	TGTGCCAGCAGCCCGATAGGGACAGGGAACACCGGGGAGCTGTTTTTT	CASSPIGTGNTGELFF
15	TRBD1	TRBV6-2/TRBV6-3	TRBJ1-5	few	TGTGCCAGCAGTTCCCCGGACAGGGGTGATCAGCCCCAGCATTTT	CASSSPDRGDQPQHF